Below are 28 T cell receptor beta chains sequenced from a single sample in a study of T cell clones after liver transplantation. Method: immunoSEQ multiplex PCR; TCRdb's copy keeps in-frame clones and lacks some. The sample records more than 100,000 clones, approximately 79% being singletons. This sample comprised CD4+ T cells from blood, obtained approximately 43 months after liver transplant. Every receptor here comes from a human patient who received a liver transplant. The T cells may come from the graft donor.

The CDR3, as DNA: TGCGCCAGCAGCTTGGGACAGGGGACCAATGAGCAGTTCTTC. It codes for CASSLGQGTNEQFF. The genes are TRBV5-1 and TRBJ2-1; 8 positions agree with TRBD1. CDR3 length equals 14 residues. Trimming removed 0 bases from V and 6 bases from J; junction bases left unmatched: 2. Germline CDR1 and CDR2: SGHRS and YFSETQ.

V and J are TRBV21-1 and TRBJ2-1; the table's D gene call, TRBD1, was not cross checked with the DNA. TRBV21-1 is classified as a pseudogene. The CDR3 has 16 residues. This CDR3 is CASSRTPGQGWNEQFF. As DNA, the CDR3 is TGTGCCAGCAGCCGGACCCCGGGACAGGGATGGAATGAGCAGTTCTTC.

This clone was counted a few times. V gene TRBV4-1 combines with J gene TRBJ2-3; D not certain. Germline V gene lookup returns CDR1 MGHRA and CDR2 YSYEKL. The CDR3 is 16 residues long. V was pared by 0 bases and J by 0 bases, with 10 bases between. DNA of the CDR3: TGCGCCAGCAGCCAAGATAGGGCTTCTAGCACAGATACGCAGTATTTT. Its protein product is CASSQDRASSTDTQYF.

The gene calls are TRBV15 and TRBJ2-7; 10 positions match TRBD2. CDR1 and CDR2 from the germline V gene are LNHNV and YYDKDF (reference sequence). This CDR3 is 13 amino acids long. CDR3 sequence reads: CATSRDLSGRVWV. CDR3 in DNA: TGTGCCACCAGCAGAGATCTAAGCGGGAGGGTTTGGGTC.

The rearrangement joins TRBV5-1 to TRBJ2-6, with D possibly being TRBD1 (6 bases). The V gene lost 3 bases and the J gene lost 3 bases, with 22 bases spanning the gap. The CDR3 loop spans 19 amino acids. Germline values: CDR1 SGHRS, CDR2 YFSETQ. CDR3 nucleotides: TGCGCCAGCAGCTGGACCGAACAGGGTTCCTCCCTTGGGGCCAACGTCCTGACTTTC. Protein sequence: CASSWTEQGSSLGANVLTF.

The chain carries TRBV5-4 and TRBJ1-5, with D maybe TRBD1 (6 bases). CDR3 size: 16 residues. V lost 0 bases and J lost 0, with 10 bases in between. Germline assignment: CDR1 SGHNT and CDR2 YYREEE (reference sequence). The CDR3, as DNA: TGTGCCAGCAGCTTGGCCGGACAGAATAGCAATCAGCCCCAGCATTTT. Its protein product is CASSLAGQNSNQPQHF.

This chain joins TRBV19 and TRBJ2-7, with 15 positions matching TRBD2. Trimming cost V 6 bases and J 7 bases; bases outside gene matches: 7. The CDR3 is 15 residues long. CDR1 is LNHDA and CDR2 is SQIVND in the germline V gene (reference sequence). The CDR3, as DNA: TGTGCCAGTAGCCGGACTAGCGGGGGGGCGAGGGAGCAGTACTTC. It specifies CASSRTSGGAREQYF.

The chain uses TRBV9 and TRBJ2-3, with 11 positions matching TRBD2. J was trimmed by 1 base and V by 4 bases; bases with no gene match: 5. Germline V gives CDR1 SGDLS, CDR2 YYNGEE. This CDR3 is built from 16 residues. The CDR3 loop reads CASSISGGARTDTQYF. The CDR3 DNA sequence: TGTGCCAGCAGCATTAGCGGGGGGGCTCGCACAGATACGCAGTATTTT.

The rearrangement links TRBV6-5 to TRBJ2-7; 8 bases are shared with TRBD1. Germline V lookup: CDR1 MNHEY, CDR2 SVGAGI. The length of the CDR3 is 12 residues. V lost 6 bases, J lost 3 bases, and 1 base stayed unmatched. The CDR3 region has the DNA TGTGCCAGCAGGACAGGGGTCTACGAGCAGTACTTC. Translated: CASRTGVYEQYF.

This chain uses TRBV4-3 with TRBJ2-3; 8 bases are shared with TRBD1. J gave up 1 base and V 2 bases, and 5 bases lay outside the gene matches. The germline gives CDR1 LGHNA, CDR2 YSLEER. The CDR3 loop spans 16 amino acids. Here the CDR3 DNA reads TGCGCCAGCAGCCAAACAGGGGGAGGTCGCACAGATACGCAGTATTTT. Its translation: CASSQTGGGRTDTQYF.

This clone has a single count. CDR3 nucleotide sequence: TGTGCCAGCAGCATGTCCGGGGCCCAAGGCTACACCTTC. Translating it yields CASSMSGAQGYTF. The chain uses TRBV7-8 and TRBJ1-2; tentative D call: TRBD1 (5 bases). V was trimmed by 5 bases and J by 8 bases, leaving 15 bases between them. CDR3 length: 13 residues. From germline, CDR1 is SGHVS and CDR2 FQNEAQ. Together with reference TRBV7-8 and TRBJ1-2, the CDR3 gives the full variable domain: GAGVSQSPRYKVAKRGQDVALRCDPISGHVSLFWYQQALGQGPEFLTYFQNEAQLDKSGLPSDRFFAERPEGSVSTLKIQRTQQEDSAVYLCASSMSGAQGYTFGSGTRLTVV.

This clone was detected once. The V gene is TRBV5-6, the J gene TRBJ2-7, with D uncertain. This CDR3 spans 14 amino acids. Trimming pared 3 bases from V and 3 bases from J, leaving 13 bases between. The germline CDR1 and CDR2 sequences are SGHDT and YYEEEE. CDR3 sequence: CASSSVGEIYEQYF. As DNA, the CDR3 is TGTGCCAGCAGCTCGGTTGGGGAAATCTACGAGCAGTACTTC.

This chain links TRBV5-4 with TRBJ2-6; D call uncertain. Germline CDR1 reads SGHNT; CDR2 reads YYREEE (reference sequence). The CDR3 sequence is 14 residues long. The V gene lost 0 bases and the J gene lost 0 bases, with 1 base spanning the gap. For the CDR3, the DNA is TGTGCCAGCAGCTTGGACTCTGGGGCCAACGTCCTGACTTTC. This translates into CASSLDSGANVLTF.

This chain links TRBV6-6 with TRBJ2-5; tentative D call: TRBD2 (6 bases). The CDR3 extends over 12 amino acids. The V gene's germline CDR1 is MNHNY and CDR2 SVGAGI (reference sequence). V lost 8 bases and J 5 bases, leaving 12 bases between the germline ends. The CDR3 nucleotides are TGTGCCAGCCTGGGGGGATCGGAGACCCAGTACTTC. It codes for CASLGGSETQYF.

The gene calls are TRBV28 and TRBJ1-2; TRBD1 is a possible D gene (5 bases). This CDR3 is built from 12 residues. The V gene's germline CDR1 is MDHEN and CDR2 SYDVKM. V lost 5 bases, J lost 7 bases, and 11 bases lay in between. The CDR3 nucleotides read TGTGCCAGCAGTGGGGGGTGGGTTGGCTACACCTTC. This sequence encodes CASSGGWVGYTF.

The chain is built from TRBV5-4 and TRBJ1-2; possibly TRBD1 for D (5 bases). CDR3 size: 16 residues. Germline CDR1 SGHNT, CDR2 YYREEE (reference sequence). V was pared by 5 bases and J by 5 bases, with 22 bases between. This CDR3 is CASRTGGSGVLYGYTF. In DNA form, the CDR3 reads TGTGCCAGCAGAACGGGGGGGAGCGGGGTCTTATATGGCTACACCTTC.

The V and J genes are TRBV6-5 and TRBJ2-5; no definite D call. The CDR3 contains 13 residues. The V end lost 6 bases, the J end lost 0 bases, and 8 bases lay between the germline ends. Germline values: CDR1 MNHEY, CDR2 SVGAGI. The CDR3 loop reads CASRSTYQETQYF. CDR3 bases: TGTGCCAGCAGATCAACGTACCAAGAGACCCAGTACTTC.

The chain recombines TRBV7-2 with TRBJ1-5, with unresolved D. Trimming removed 2 bases at V and 0 bases at J, with 5 bases between. CDR1 is SGHTA, CDR2 FQGNSA, per germline. The CDR3 length is 14 residues. In nucleotides, the CDR3 is TGTGCCAGCAGCTTAAGAGATAGCAATCAGCCCCAGCATTTT. It translates to CASSLRDSNQPQHF.

This rearrangement joins TRBV6-5 to TRBJ2-7; 7 bases agree with TRBD2. The CDR3 contains 13 residues. V was clipped by 6 bases and J by 4 bases; unmatched bases: 6. Germline lookup yields CDR1 MNHEY and CDR2 SVGAGI. The CDR3 DNA follows: TGTGCCAGCAGGGGGCTAGCGGTTTACGAGCAGTACTTC. Its protein product is CASRGLAVYEQYF.

This sequence joins TRBV15 and TRBJ2-3, with TRBD2 matching 11 bases. CDR3 length: 21 residues. V lost 0 bases, J lost 0 bases, and 14 bases stayed unmatched. Per the germline V gene, CDR1 is LNHNV and CDR2 is YYDKDF (reference sequence). The CDR3 region is CATSRDKVAGGLRTSTDTQYF. For the CDR3, the DNA is TGTGCCACCAGCAGAGATAAAGTAGCGGGGGGGCTACGAACTAGCACAGATACGCAGTATTTT.

This clone was observed a single time. This chain links TRBV5-5 with TRBJ2-7; no clear D gene. Germline CDR1 SGHKS, CDR2 YYEKEE (reference sequence). With 4 bases removed from V and 7 bases from J, the gap between germline ends came to 18 bases. The CDR3 covers 14 residues. The CDR3 DNA reads TGTGCCAGCAGCACGGGCCCAGATGTCCGGGAGCAGTACTTC. Translation: CASSTGPDVREQYF.

This chain connects TRBV5-4 to TRBJ1-5; D gene unclear. CDR1 and CDR2 (germline): SGHNT, YYREEE (reference sequence). The V and J ends lost 0 bases and 3 bases respectively, with 10 bases between them. This CDR3 comprises 15 residues. Here the CDR3 DNA reads TGTGCCAGCAGCTTGGGTGGGATAAACAATCAGCCCCAGCATTTT. It yields the protein CASSLGGINNQPQHF.

This clone came up once. J is TRBJ2-5 and V is TRBV6-5, with D perhaps TRBD2 (6 bases). V lost 7 bases and J lost 0, with 15 bases in between. Looked up from germline, CDR1 is MNHEY and CDR2 is SVGAGI. CDR3 size: 15 residues. CDR3 region: CASTKQRGYQETQYF. The CDR3, as DNA: TGTGCCAGCACCAAACAACGGGGGTACCAAGAGACCCAGTACTTC.

The V and J genes are TRBV11-3 and TRBJ2-7; TRBD2 might be the D (5 bases). The germline V gene encodes CDR1 SGHNT and CDR2 YENEEA. V was clipped by 6 bases and J by 3 bases, with 9 bases between them. This CDR3 is 12 amino acids long. DNA for the CDR3: TGTGCCAGCAGTAAAAGCGGCTACGAGCAGTACTTC. Protein sequence: CASSKSGYEQYF.

In this sample, this clone turned up once. The V and J genes are TRBV7-8 and TRBJ2-1; 7 bases match TRBD2. V was pared by 1 base and J by 6 bases, with 12 bases of the junction left unmatched. CDR1 SGHVS and CDR2 FQNEAQ come from the germline V gene. CDR3 size: 17 residues. This CDR3 reads CASSLGAGRLASNEQFF. The CDR3 coding sequence is TGTGCCAGCAGCTTAGGGGCAGGCAGACTAGCTTCCAATGAGCAGTTCTTC.

This chain uses TRBV7-9 with TRBJ2-5, with D perhaps TRBD1 (5 bases). This CDR3 has 15 residues. V was trimmed by 1 base and J by 0 bases, leaving 9 bases between them. CDR1 SEHNR and CDR2 FQNEAQ come from the germline V gene (reference sequence). CDR3 sequence: CASSLVAGYQETQYF. The CDR3 coding sequence is TGTGCCAGCAGCTTAGTAGCAGGGTACCAAGAGACCCAGTACTTC.

This chain joins TRBV27 and TRBJ1-1; D is undetermined. The CDR3 has 13 residues. Trimming took 3 bases from V and 4 from J, leaving 9 bases between them. Per germline, CDR1 MNHEY and CDR2 SMNVEV (reference sequence). As DNA, the CDR3 is TGTGCCAGCAGTTTGGGCAGAGGCACTGAAGCTTTCTTT. Its translation is CASSLGRGTEAFF.

The V gene is TRBV7-9, the J gene TRBJ1-3; maybe TRBD1 (6 bases). From germline, CDR1 is SEHNR and CDR2 FQNEAQ (reference sequence). CDR3 length: 15 amino acids. V was pared by 2 bases and J by 4 bases, with 12 bases between. CDR3 region: CASSLRGGRGNTIYF. CDR3 DNA: TGTGCCAGCAGCTTAAGAGGGGGGCGAGGAAACACCATATATTTT.